This passage covers 8 T cell receptor beta chains from one sample sequenced in a study of identical twins. Using its own MiXCR run on the 5' RACE reads, TCRdb lists one record per CDR3 protein. The profile covers roughly 1.6 million distinct CDR3 sequences, with less than 35% appearing a single time and more than 0.25% taken by the ten largest. Specimen: cord blood. These receptors were obtained from a newborn girl in good health.

The rearrangement joins TRBV7-2 to TRBJ2-3; no clear D gene. V lost 0 bases and J lost 1, with 17 bases in between. The CDR3 has 18 residues. Germline lookup yields CDR1 SGHTA and CDR2 FQGNSA. The CDR3, as DNA: TGTGCCAGCAGCTTAGCCCTTTGGGTCCTGCGGCGCACAGATACGCAGTATTTT. Translating it yields CASSLALWVLRRTDTQYF.

A few counts support this clonotype. The V gene is TRBV28, the J gene TRBJ1-1, with D tentatively TRBD1 (5 bases). With 7 bases removed from V and 5 bases from J, the gap between germline ends came to 14 bases. The germline CDR1 and CDR2 sequences are MDHEN and SYDVKM. The CDR3 has 13 amino acids. For the CDR3, the DNA is TGTGCCAGCAAGAGGGGTTTGAGTACTGAAGCTTTCTTT. As protein: CASKRGLSTEAFF.

CDR3 coding DNA: TGTGCCAGCAGCTCCGACCCCCGGGACAGGGGGTTCTTC. It encodes CASSSDPRDRGFF. This sequence joins TRBV5-8 and TRBJ2-1; 10 bases line up with TRBD1. Per the germline V gene, CDR1 is SGHTS and CDR2 is YDEGEE. This CDR3 has 13 residues. J was trimmed by 15 bases and V by 3 bases; bases with no gene match: 9.

V and J are TRBV3-1 and TRBJ1-2; D is perhaps TRBD1 (5 bases). The CDR3 extends over 16 amino acids. With 0 bases removed from V and 7 bases from J, the gap between germline ends came to 18 bases. Germline V CDR1 and CDR2: LGHDT, YNNKEL (reference sequence). In DNA form, the CDR3 reads TGTGCCAGCAGCCAAGACGGGGTGAGAAGGCAGGGTGGCTACACCTTC. Its protein is CASSQDGVRRQGGYTF.

The chain combines TRBV24-1 with TRBJ2-3; tentatively, D is TRBD2 (7 bases). The CDR3 runs 18 residues. V dropped 0 bases and J dropped 0 bases, with 15 bases sitting between them. Looked up from germline, CDR1 is KGHDR and CDR2 is SFDVKD. As DNA, the CDR3 is TGTGCCACCAGTGATTTGGCTGCGGGGGCACCTAGCACAGATACGCAGTATTTT. Its protein is CATSDLAAGAPSTDTQYF.

This clonotype was counted only a few times. The chain links TRBV20-1 to TRBJ1-5; D is unresolved. This CDR3 has 13 residues. CDR1 is DFQATT, CDR2 SNEGSKA, per germline (reference sequence). Deletions cut 5 bases from V and 0 bases from J, with 8 bases between. As DNA, the CDR3 is TGCAGTGCTGCCCCCTATAGCAATCAGCCCCAGCATTTT. Translating it yields CSAAPYSNQPQHF.

This clonotype occurred a few times. The chain recombines TRBV6-1 with TRBJ2-7; 10 nucleotides match TRBD2. Germline loops: CDR1 MNHNS, CDR2 SASEGT. There are 17 residues in the CDR3. J gave up 5 bases and V 7 bases, and 17 bases lay outside the gene matches. The CDR3 spells CASTETTASGSLHEQYF. The CDR3 DNA follows: TGTGCCAGCACCGAAACAACCGCTAGCGGGAGTCTCCACGAGCAGTACTTC.

This clonotype was detected only a few times. This chain connects TRBV5-1 to TRBJ2-7, with a tentative D call TRBD1 (6 bases). Per the germline V gene, CDR1 is SGHRS and CDR2 is YFSETQ. V gave up 2 bases and J gave up 5 bases, with 17 bases separating them. The CDR3 has 15 amino acids. The CDR3 protein is CASSFRQALGDEQYF. The CDR3 coding sequence is TGCGCCAGCAGCTTCCGACAGGCGCTCGGGGACGAGCAGTACTTC.